This T cell receptor (beta chain) was sequenced in a study of T cell responses to AZD1222 COVID-19 vaccine. Measured with immunoSEQ multiplex PCR; TCRdb has only the in-frame clones, and not every one. The data contain 200,000 to 250,000 clones, just over 90% of them singletons. V was cut by 6 bases and J by 0 bases, with 12 bases left in between. This CDR3 region has 15 residues. Germline V CDR1 and CDR2: SEHNR, FQNEAQ (reference sequence). This clonotype originated in an adult in good health. The sequencing used peripheral blood, collected on day 0 of MenACWY control vaccination. The chain is built from TRBV7-9 and TRBJ1-3; D remains ambiguous. The CDR3: CASSPSLSSGNTIYF. DNA of the CDR3: TGTGCCAGCAGTCCGTCCCTGAGCTCTGGAAACACCATATATTTT. Using reference TRBV7-9 and TRBJ1-3 for the parts outside the CDR3, the full variable domain is DTGVSQNPRHKITKRGQNVTFRCDPISEHNRLYWYRQTLGQGPEFLTYFQNEAQLEKSRLLSDRFSAERPKGSFSTLEIQRTEQGDSAMYLCASSPSLSSGNTIYFGEGSWLTVV.